A selection of T cell receptor beta chains follows, all from one sample in a study of tumor-infiltrating lymphocytes in localized non-small cell lung cancer. The data were produced by immunoSEQ multiplex PCR, yet TCRdb's version contains in-frame clones alone and is incomplete. The sample records under 15,000 clones, around 81% being singletons. Input material: lung tumor tissue. The receptors derive from a human donor with non-small cell lung cancer. Both conserved end residues are part of each CDR3. The order of the fields is clone size, D gene, J gene, V gene, CDR3 DNA, CDR3 protein. The D gene is left open where the match is weak. The size field is filled for only some rows; it gives once, few, many or a size class.

. TRBD1 TRBJ2-2 TRBV19 TGTGCCAGTAGATTAGGACAGGGATTTGCCGGGGAGCTGTTTTTT CASRLGQGFAGELFF
. . TRBJ1-1 TRBV5-6 TGTGCCAGCAGCTTGGGGGGCCCTTGGCGCGGCACTGAAGCTTTCTTT CASSLGGPWRGTEAFF
. . TRBJ1-1 TRBV29-1 TGCAGCGTTGGGTTTAACCTGGCCTTCGAGAACACTGAAGCTTTCTTT CSVGFNLAFENTEAFF
. . TRBJ1-1 TRBV13 TGTGCCAGCAGCTTAGGCTCGTCAGGGCCCCAGCATACTGAAGCTTTCTTT CASSLGSSGPQHTEAFF
. . TRBJ2-3 TRBV4-3 TGCGCCAGCAGCCGGACCACACTAGGGAGCACAGATACGCAGTATTTT CASSRTTLGSTDTQYF
. . TRBJ1-4 TRBV18 TGTGCCAGCTCACCACCCGGTGGACGGAGTGAAAAACTGTTTTTT CASSPPGGRSEKLFF
. . TRBJ1-2 TRBV7-2 TGTGCCAGCAGCTTAACCGTGGCAGGTGGGGATGGCTACACCTTC CASSLTVAGGDGYTF
once . TRBJ1-6 TRBV5-1 TGCGCCAGCAGCTCGCCGCCGGTAGGGGGTAATTCACCCCTCCACTTT CASSSPPVGGNSPLHF
. . TRBJ1-3 TRBV5-6 TGTGCCAGCAGCTTGACGGGGTCAAACACCATATATTTT CASSLTGSNTIYF
few . TRBJ2-2 TRBV14 TGTGCCAGCAGCCAAGAAAAAGGGTTCCTAAAAGAGGGCACCGGGGAGCTGTTTTTT CASSQEKGFLKEGTGELFF
few . TRBJ1-2 TRBV5-8 TGTGCCAGCAGCGCTAGGGGCGTTTTGGACGGCTACACCTTC CASSARGVLDGYTF
. . TRBJ2-7 TRBV20-1 TGCAGTGCTAACTCCTACGAGCAGTACTTC CSANSYEQYF
few . TRBJ1-2 TRBV7-2 TGTGCCAGCAGCCCGTCGTGGGTATCGGGCTACACCTTC CASSPSWVSGYTF
. TRBD1 TRBJ1-6 TRBV2 TGTGCCAGCATAGCGGGACAGGTGAATTCACCCCTCCACTTT CASIAGQVNSPLHF
few TRBD1 TRBJ1-6 TRBV6-5 TGTGCCAGCAGTTATACGACAGGGGTGGATTCACCCCTCCACTTT CASSYTTGVDSPLHF
. . TRBJ1-1 TRBV7-9 TGTGCCAGCAGCTTGAACAGTGTGAACACTGAAGCTTTCTTT CASSLNSVNTEAFF
. . TRBJ2-7 TRBV7-9 TGTGCCAGCAGCTCCCGGGGACCCTACGAGCAGTACTTC CASSSRGPYEQYF
. TRBD1 TRBJ1-4 TRBV28 TGTGCCAGCAGTTCCGGGACAGGGGGCGGATTTTATGAAAAACTGTTTTTT CASSSGTGGGFYEKLFF
few . TRBJ1-2 TRBV7-2 TGTGCCAGCAGCTTTGGAGTCAGACGATTAGATGGCTACACCTTC CASSFGVRRLDGYTF
few . TRBJ1-1 TRBV29-1 TGCAGCGTTGAAGATAGCGGGGCAGGGAACACTGAAGCTTTCTTT CSVEDSGAGNTEAFF